Following are 26 T cell receptor beta chains from one sample sequenced in a study of response to subunit inactivated influenza vaccine. One entry per CDR3 protein, called by TCRdb with MiXCR from the RT-PCR reads. The sample consists of over 800,000 distinct CDR3 sequences, around 21% of them appearing once. Specimen: PBMCs from blood, collected approximately 5 days after vaccination. These TCRs come from a man aged 50 to 60 who received an inactivated influenza vaccine.

This chain uses TRBV20-1 with TRBJ2-3, with D unclear. Looked up from germline, CDR1 is DFQATT and CDR2 is SNEGSKA (reference sequence). Trimming pared 0 bases from V and 0 bases from J, leaving 10 bases between. This CDR3 comprises 15 residues. CDR3 residues: CSARDYTASTDTQYF. As DNA, the CDR3 is TGCAGTGCTAGAGATTATACAGCGAGCACAGATACGCAGTATTTT.

This chain connects TRBV28 to TRBJ1-4; D might be TRBD1 (5 bases). Trimming stripped 7 bases from V and 4 bases from J, with 7 bases between. The CDR3 totals 12 residues. Germline values: CDR1 MDHEN, CDR2 SYDVKM. CDR3 in DNA: TGTGCCAGCAACAGGATTAATGAAAAACTGTTTTTT. It translates to CASNRINEKLFF.

The V and J genes are TRBV6-1 and TRBJ1-6; D remains unclear. The CDR3 is made up of 14 amino acids. Trimming took 2 bases from V and 2 from J, leaving 4 bases between them. CDR1 is MNHNS, CDR2 SASEGT, per germline. The CDR3 protein is CASSENAYNSPLHF. The CDR3 coding sequence is TGTGCCAGCAGTGAAAACGCCTATAATTCACCCCTCCACTTT.

The V call is TRBV7-3, the J call TRBJ2-2; 11 nucleotides line up with TRBD1. CDR1 is SGHTA, CDR2 FQGTGA, per germline. This CDR3 has 16 residues. V was pared by 5 bases and J by 4 bases, with 6 bases of the junction left unmatched. This CDR3 reads CASSQTGTGGTGELFF. The CDR3 nucleotides are TGTGCCAGCAGCCAAACCGGGACAGGGGGCACCGGGGAGCTGTTTTTT.

This clonotype was observed a few times. This chain links TRBV20-1 with TRBJ2-5, with D maybe TRBD1 (5 bases). The germline CDR1 and CDR2 sequences are DFQATT and SNEGSKA (reference sequence). The ends were cut back, 6 bases at V and 1 base at J, with 12 bases in the middle. The CDR3 totals 13 residues. In DNA form, the CDR3 reads TGCAGTGCCAAGGGGCTAATCCAAGAGACCCAGTACTTC. The encoded protein is CSAKGLIQETQYF.

This chain connects TRBV12-3 or TRBV12-4 to TRBJ2-1, with 12 positions matching TRBD1. The length of the CDR3 is 15 residues. V lost 2 bases and J lost 8; bases outside the gene matches: 4. CDR3 in amino acids: CASSLRGTGGYEQFF. CDR3 coding DNA: TGTGCCAGCAGTTTACGAGGGACAGGGGGCTATGAGCAGTTCTTC.

The V call is TRBV24-1, the J call TRBJ2-1; no firm D call. Germline CDR1 reads KGHDR; CDR2 reads SFDVKD. This CDR3 comprises 17 residues. Deletions cut 3 bases from V and 0 bases from J, with 14 bases between. As DNA, the CDR3 is TGTGCCACCAGTGATCCTGACGGGCGGAGCTCCTACAATGAGCAGTTCTTC. Translation: CATSDPDGRSSYNEQFF.

The chain recombines TRBV9 with TRBJ2-6; D gene unclear. CDR3 size: 14 residues. Germline CDR1 reads SGDLS; CDR2 reads YYNGEE. Trimming took 3 bases from V and 0 from J, leaving 4 bases between them. Here the CDR3 reads CASSASSGANVLTF. CDR3 in DNA: TGTGCCAGCAGCGCATCCTCTGGGGCCAACGTCCTGACTTTC.

The chain is built from TRBV7-2 and TRBJ2-7, with D maybe TRBD1 (5 bases). V was pared by 0 bases and J by 4 bases, with 13 bases between. CDR3 length: 15 amino acids. Germline V gene sequence: CDR1 SGHTA, CDR2 FQGNSA. CDR3 sequence (DNA): TGTGCCAGCAGCTTAGCGGGGCAGACACTGTACGAGCAGTACTTC. Amino acid sequence: CASSLAGQTLYEQYF.

Here the CDR3 reads CASSLAAGYNTGELFF. Here the CDR3 DNA reads TGTGCCAGCAGCTTAGCGGCAGGATATAACACCGGGGAGCTGTTTTTT. The rearrangement uses TRBV7-8 and TRBJ2-2; D not certain. This CDR3 spans 16 amino acids. Trimming shortened V by 0 bases and J by 2 bases, and 10 bases separated the two germline ends. CDR1 is SGHVS and CDR2 is FQNEAQ in the germline V gene.

This clonotype showed up just a few times. V and J are TRBV6-2 or TRBV6-3 and TRBJ2-3, with D maybe TRBD2 (5 bases). From germline, CDR1 is MNHEY and CDR2 SVGEGT. This CDR3 comprises 14 residues. V lost 5 bases and J lost 4, with 13 bases in between. The CDR3 is CASSPWRVADTQYF. The CDR3 coding sequence is TGTGCCAGCAGTCCTTGGCGGGTTGCAGATACGCAGTATTTT.

The chain has TRBV2 and TRBJ1-1; no clear D gene. Looked up from germline, CDR1 is SNHLY and CDR2 is FYNNEI. The CDR3 is 14 amino acids. With 8 bases removed from V and 1 base from J, the gap between germline ends came to 14 bases. The CDR3 protein is CASRAARQNTEAFF. CDR3 nucleotides: TGTGCCAGCCGGGCCGCCAGACAGAACACTGAAGCTTTCTTT.

The gene calls are TRBV12-3 or TRBV12-4 and TRBJ2-3; TRBD1 matches at 8 bases. The CDR3 spans 15 residues. V lost 5 bases and J lost 8; bases outside the gene matches: 12. In nucleotides, the CDR3 is TGTGCCAGCAGTCCCCACGACAGGGGATTGGGTACGCAGTATTTT. Encoded protein: CASSPHDRGLGTQYF.

A few counts support this clonotype. This chain joins TRBV4-1 and TRBJ2-7, with TRBD2 as a possible D gene (5 bases). Germline V gene data show CDR1 as MGHRA and CDR2 as YSYEKL. The V end was cut by 1 base, the J end by 3 bases, with 16 bases between. The CDR3 is made up of 16 amino acids. The CDR3 coding sequence is TGCGCCAGCAGCCAAGCAGAGGGTCTTAGTGGCTACGAGCAGTACTTC. Encoded protein: CASSQAEGLSGYEQYF.

The chain combines TRBV7-2 with TRBJ2-7; D is perhaps TRBD1 (5 bases). Trimming removed 5 bases from V and 4 bases from J, with 12 bases in between. Germline V gene sequence: CDR1 SGHTA, CDR2 FQGNSA. The CDR3 has 13 residues. CDR3 sequence (DNA): TGTGCCAGCAGCGAGCGCACAGGTTACGAGCAGTACTTC. Translating it yields CASSERTGYEQYF. The full variable domain, completed using reference TRBV7-2 and TRBJ2-7, is GAGVSQSPSNKVTEKGKDVELRCDPISGHTALYWYRQSLGQGLEFLIYFQGNSAPDKSGLPSDRFSAERTGGSVSTLTIQRTQQEDSAVYLCASSERTGYEQYFGPGTRLTVT.

This clonotype was detected ten times or more. The chain couples TRBV20-1 to TRBJ2-3; 9 bases agree with TRBD2. Unmatched junction bases numbered 5, after V lost 1 base and J lost 6 bases. CDR1 and CDR2 from the germline V gene are DFQATT and SNEGSKA (reference sequence). The CDR3 consists of 14 residues. The CDR3 DNA is TGCAGTGCTAGAGGGGCTAGCGGGACGGATACGCAGTATTTT. It translates to CSARGASGTDTQYF.

This clonotype was observed a few times. The chain uses TRBV5-1 and TRBJ2-7; the D gene is possibly TRBD2 (6 bases). Germline-derived CDR1 and CDR2 are SGHRS and YFSETQ. This CDR3 contains 16 residues. Deletions cut 4 bases from V and 2 bases from J, with 19 bases between. The CDR3 DNA sequence: TGCGCCAGCAGCACGGGAGCCTTTCCCCAGACCTACGAGCAGTACTTC. This codes for CASSTGAFPQTYEQYF.

This clonotype was found a few times. The V gene is TRBV27, the J gene TRBJ2-2; D is unresolved. This CDR3 has 13 residues. The germline gives CDR1 MNHEY, CDR2 SMNVEV (reference sequence). V dropped 3 bases and J dropped 1 base, with 3 bases sitting between them. Here the CDR3 reads CASSFWNTGELFF. The CDR3 DNA sequence: TGTGCCAGCAGTTTCTGGAACACCGGGGAGCTGTTTTTT.

The chain employs TRBV29-1 and TRBJ2-1, with 7 bases identical to TRBD2. This CDR3 is built from 15 residues. Germline values: CDR1 SQVTM, CDR2 ANQGSEA. The ends lost 6 bases at V and 3 bases at J; junction bases unmatched: 11. The CDR3 protein is CSVDFWGGDYNEQFF. The CDR3 bases are TGCAGCGTAGATTTTTGGGGGGGAGACTACAATGAGCAGTTCTTC.

CDR3 DNA sequence: TGTGCCAGCAGCTTTCCCGGGTTGGAAACTGAAGCTTTCTTT. Protein sequence: CASSFPGLETEAFF. The chain uses TRBV7-9 and TRBJ1-1; no firm D call. The CDR3 is made up of 14 amino acids. CDR1 is SEHNR, CDR2 FQNEAQ, per germline (reference sequence). The V end was cut by 3 bases, the J end by 5 bases, with 13 bases between.

This clonotype was recorded a few times. This rearrangement joins TRBV20-1 to TRBJ1-6, with D perhaps matching TRBD1 (5 bases). The CDR3 length is 15 residues. Germline V lookup: CDR1 DFQATT, CDR2 SNEGSKA (reference sequence). Trimming took off 3 bases at V and 7 bases at J, with 16 bases between the two ends. The CDR3 region has the DNA TGCAGTGCTAGGGCGACCGGGGGGTTGAATTCACCCCTCCACTTT. The encoded protein is CSARATGGLNSPLHF.

This clonotype was seen a handful of times. The rearrangement links TRBV6-2 or TRBV6-3 to TRBJ2-7, with 7 bases matching TRBD1. V was clipped by 4 bases and J by 3 bases; unmatched bases: 6. Per the germline V gene, CDR1 is MNHEY and CDR2 is SVGEGT. The CDR3 is 14 amino acids. The CDR3 DNA follows: TGTGCCAGCAGTTCCCACAGGGGTTACTACGAGCAGTACTTC. It is translated as CASSSHRGYYEQYF.

This clonotype has just a few counts. The genes are TRBV4-3 and TRBJ1-1; D is perhaps TRBD1 (6 bases). The V gene lost 2 bases and the J gene lost 4 bases, with 17 bases spanning the gap. Per the germline V gene, CDR1 is LGHNA and CDR2 is YSLEER. This CDR3 is built from 16 residues. The CDR3 DNA reads as TGCGCCAGCAGCCAAATGTTGGGCAGGGGAGGCACTGAAGCTTTCTTT. It yields the protein CASSQMLGRGGTEAFF.

This clonotype was seen a few times. The V call is TRBV9, the J call TRBJ2-1; 8 bases are a match to TRBD2. V shed 2 bases, J shed 9 bases, and the junction held 13 bases outside the gene matches. The CDR3 loop spans 16 amino acids. CDR1 is SGDLS, CDR2 YYNGEE, per germline. The CDR3 sequence is CASSVGTRAGVGEQFF. As DNA, the CDR3 is TGTGCCAGCAGCGTCGGGACTAGAGCGGGTGTCGGTGAGCAGTTCTTC.

The chain combines TRBV7-2 with TRBJ2-1, with D perhaps given as TRBD1 or TRBD2 (6 bases each). Trimming took off 2 bases at V and 1 base at J, with 12 bases between the two ends. The germline V gene encodes CDR1 SGHTA and CDR2 FQGNSA. The CDR3 covers 16 residues. The CDR3 DNA reads TGTGCCAGCAGCTTAAGACCGGGGGCGTCCTACAATGAGCAGTTCTTC. Translating it yields CASSLRPGASYNEQFF.

The chain links TRBV3-1 to TRBJ2-5; tentative D call: TRBD1 (5 bases). This CDR3 has 18 residues. The V end lost 0 bases, the J end lost 0 bases, and 17 bases lay between the germline ends. CDR1 and CDR2 (germline): LGHDT, YNNKEL (reference sequence). The CDR3 nucleotides read TGTGCCAGCAGCCAAGAACGGGTTCCCCAAGGGGACCAAGAGACCCAGTACTTC. Translating gives CASSQERVPQGDQETQYF.